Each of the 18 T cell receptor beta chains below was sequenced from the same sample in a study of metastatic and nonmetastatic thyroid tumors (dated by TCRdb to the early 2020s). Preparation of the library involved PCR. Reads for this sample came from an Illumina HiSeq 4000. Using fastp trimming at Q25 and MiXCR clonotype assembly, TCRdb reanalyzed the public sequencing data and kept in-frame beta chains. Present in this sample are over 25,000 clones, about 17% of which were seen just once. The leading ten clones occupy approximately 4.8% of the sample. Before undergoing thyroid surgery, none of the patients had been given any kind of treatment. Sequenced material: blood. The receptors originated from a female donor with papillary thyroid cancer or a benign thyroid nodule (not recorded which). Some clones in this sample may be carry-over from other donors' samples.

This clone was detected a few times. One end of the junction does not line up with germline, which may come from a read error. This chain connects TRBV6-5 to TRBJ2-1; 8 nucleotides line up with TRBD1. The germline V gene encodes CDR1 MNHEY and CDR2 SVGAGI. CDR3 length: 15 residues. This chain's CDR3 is CTSSYFRGQYNEQFF. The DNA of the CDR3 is TGTACCAGCAGTTACTTCAGGGGGCAGTACAATGAGCAGTTCTTC.

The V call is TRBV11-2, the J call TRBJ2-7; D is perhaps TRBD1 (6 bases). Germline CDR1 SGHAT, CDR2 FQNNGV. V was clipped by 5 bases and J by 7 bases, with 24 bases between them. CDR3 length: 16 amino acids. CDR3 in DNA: TGTGCCAGCAGCCAGCATGTTGGGGGCGGATTAAGGGAGCAGTACTTC. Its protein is CASSQHVGGGLREQYF.

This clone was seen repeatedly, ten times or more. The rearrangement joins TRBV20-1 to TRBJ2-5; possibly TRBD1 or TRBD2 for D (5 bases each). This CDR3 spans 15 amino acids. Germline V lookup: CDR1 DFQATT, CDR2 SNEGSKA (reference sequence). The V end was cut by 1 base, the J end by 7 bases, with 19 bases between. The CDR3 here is CSARAPGPVGGTQYF. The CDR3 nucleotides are TGCAGTGCTAGAGCGCCGGGACCTGTTGGGGGGACCCAGTACTTC.

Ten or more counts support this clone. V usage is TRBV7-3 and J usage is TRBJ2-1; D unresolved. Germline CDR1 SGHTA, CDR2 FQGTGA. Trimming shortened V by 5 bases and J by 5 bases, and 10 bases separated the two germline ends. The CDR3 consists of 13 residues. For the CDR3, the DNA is TGTGCCAGCAGCCAGGAGATTGACAATGAGCAGTTCTTC. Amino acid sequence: CASSQEIDNEQFF.

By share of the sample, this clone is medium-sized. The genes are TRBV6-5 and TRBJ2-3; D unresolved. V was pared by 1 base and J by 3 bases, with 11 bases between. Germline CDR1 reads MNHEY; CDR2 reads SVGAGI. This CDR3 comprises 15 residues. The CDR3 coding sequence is TGTGCCAGCAGTTACTACGTGGAAGGGACAGATACGCAGTATTTT. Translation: CASSYYVEGTDTQYF.

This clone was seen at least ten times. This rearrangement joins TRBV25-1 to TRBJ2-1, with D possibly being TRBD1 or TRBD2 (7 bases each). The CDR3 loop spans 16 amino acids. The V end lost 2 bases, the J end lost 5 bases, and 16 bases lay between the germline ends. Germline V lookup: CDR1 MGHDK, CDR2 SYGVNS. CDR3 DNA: TGTGCCAGCAGTGAACCCGGGACAGCGGGGCACAATGAGCAGTTCTTC. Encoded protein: CASSEPGTAGHNEQFF.

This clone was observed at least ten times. This chain's CDR3 is CASSLEDREGYTF. CDR3 bases: TGTGCCAGCAGCTTAGAGGACAGGGAGGGCTACACCTTC. The rearrangement links TRBV13 to TRBJ1-2; 8 bases match TRBD1. Per the germline V gene, CDR1 is PRHDT and CDR2 is FYEKMQ (reference sequence). The CDR3 has 13 amino acids. The junction had 3 bases not matched to a gene; V was cut back by 1 base and J by 8 bases.

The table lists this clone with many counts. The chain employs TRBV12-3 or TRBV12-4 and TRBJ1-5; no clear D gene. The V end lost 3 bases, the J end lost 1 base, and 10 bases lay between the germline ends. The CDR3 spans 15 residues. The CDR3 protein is CASSFRGGSNQPQHF. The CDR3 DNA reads TGTGCCAGCAGTTTTCGGGGTGGCAGCAATCAGCCCCAGCATTTT.

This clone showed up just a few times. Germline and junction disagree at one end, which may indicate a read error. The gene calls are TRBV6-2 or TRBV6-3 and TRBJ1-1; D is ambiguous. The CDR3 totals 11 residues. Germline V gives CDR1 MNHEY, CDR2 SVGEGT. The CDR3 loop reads CASSPGLEAFF. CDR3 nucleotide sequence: TGTGCCAGCAGTCCTGGCCTCGAAGCTTTCTTC.

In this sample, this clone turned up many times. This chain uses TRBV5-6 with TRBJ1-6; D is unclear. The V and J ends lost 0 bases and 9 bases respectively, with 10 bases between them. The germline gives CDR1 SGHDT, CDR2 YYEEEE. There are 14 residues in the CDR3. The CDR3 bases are TGTGCCAGCAGCTTGGGCACAGTTTTTTCACCCCTCCACTTT. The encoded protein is CASSLGTVFSPLHF.

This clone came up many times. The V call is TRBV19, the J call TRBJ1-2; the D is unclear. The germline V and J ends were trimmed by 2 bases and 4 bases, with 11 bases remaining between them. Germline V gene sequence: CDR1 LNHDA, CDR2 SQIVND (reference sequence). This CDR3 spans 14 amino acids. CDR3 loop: CASSIPPGFYGYTF. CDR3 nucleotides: TGTGCCAGTAGTATACCCCCCGGATTCTATGGCTACACCTTC.

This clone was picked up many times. The CDR3 DNA follows: TGCAGTGCTAAAATTAGCGGGGGCGACCCCCAAGAGACCCAGTACTTC. It specifies CSAKISGGDPQETQYF. This sequence joins TRBV20-1 and TRBJ2-5; 9 bases line up with TRBD2. J gave up 1 base and V 4 bases, and 10 bases lay outside the gene matches. Looked up from germline, CDR1 is DFQATT and CDR2 is SNEGSKA (reference sequence). This CDR3 spans 16 amino acids.

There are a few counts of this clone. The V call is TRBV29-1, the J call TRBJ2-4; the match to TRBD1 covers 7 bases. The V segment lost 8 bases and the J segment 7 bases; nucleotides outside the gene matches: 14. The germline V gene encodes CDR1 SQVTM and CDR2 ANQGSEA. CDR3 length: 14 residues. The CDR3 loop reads CSSGDRTGRNIQYF. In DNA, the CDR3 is TGCAGCTCCGGGGACCGGACAGGCCGTAACATTCAGTACTTC.

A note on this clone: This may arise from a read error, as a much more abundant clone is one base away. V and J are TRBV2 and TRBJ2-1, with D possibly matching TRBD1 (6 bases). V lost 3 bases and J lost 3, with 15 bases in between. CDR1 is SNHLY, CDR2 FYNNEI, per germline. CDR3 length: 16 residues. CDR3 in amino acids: CASSDTLGTSYNEQFF. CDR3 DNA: TGTGCCAGCAGTGATACCCTCGGGACAAGCTACAATGAGCAGTTCTTC.

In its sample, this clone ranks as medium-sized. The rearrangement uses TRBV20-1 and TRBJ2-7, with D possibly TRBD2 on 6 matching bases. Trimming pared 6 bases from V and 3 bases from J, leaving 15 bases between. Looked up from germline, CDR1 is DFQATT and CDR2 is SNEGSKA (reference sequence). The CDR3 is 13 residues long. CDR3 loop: CSAPGTGIYEQYF. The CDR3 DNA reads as TGCAGTGCCCCCGGGACTGGTATCTACGAGCAGTACTTC.

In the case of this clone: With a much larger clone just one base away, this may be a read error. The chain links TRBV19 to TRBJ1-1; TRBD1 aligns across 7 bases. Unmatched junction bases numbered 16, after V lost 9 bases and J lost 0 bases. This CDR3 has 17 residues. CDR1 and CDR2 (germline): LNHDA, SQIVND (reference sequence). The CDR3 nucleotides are TGTGCCAGCAGTTCCCGGGGACAGATCCTTATGAACACTGAAGCTTTCTTT. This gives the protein CASSSRGQILMNTEAFF.

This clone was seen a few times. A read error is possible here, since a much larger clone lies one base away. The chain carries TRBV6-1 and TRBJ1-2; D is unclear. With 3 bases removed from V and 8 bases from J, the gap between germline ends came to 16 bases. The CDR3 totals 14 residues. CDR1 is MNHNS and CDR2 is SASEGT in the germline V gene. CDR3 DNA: TGTGCCAGCAGTGAGGTGGTGGGCGCGGAAGGCTACACCTTC. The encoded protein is CASSEVVGAEGYTF.

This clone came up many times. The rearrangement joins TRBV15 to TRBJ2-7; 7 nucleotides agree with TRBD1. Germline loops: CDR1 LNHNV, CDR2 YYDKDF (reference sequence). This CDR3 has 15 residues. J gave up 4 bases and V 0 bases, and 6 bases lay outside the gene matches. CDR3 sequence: CATSREGTASYEQYF. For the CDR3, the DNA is TGTGCCACCAGCAGAGAGGGGACAGCATCATACGAGCAGTACTTC. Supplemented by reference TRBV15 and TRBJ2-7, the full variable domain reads DAMVIQNPRYQVTQFGKPVTLSCSQTLNHNVMYWYQQKSSQAPKLLFHYYDKDFNNEADTPDNFQSRRPNTSFCFLDIRSPGLGDTAMYLCATSREGTASYEQYFGPGTRLTVT.